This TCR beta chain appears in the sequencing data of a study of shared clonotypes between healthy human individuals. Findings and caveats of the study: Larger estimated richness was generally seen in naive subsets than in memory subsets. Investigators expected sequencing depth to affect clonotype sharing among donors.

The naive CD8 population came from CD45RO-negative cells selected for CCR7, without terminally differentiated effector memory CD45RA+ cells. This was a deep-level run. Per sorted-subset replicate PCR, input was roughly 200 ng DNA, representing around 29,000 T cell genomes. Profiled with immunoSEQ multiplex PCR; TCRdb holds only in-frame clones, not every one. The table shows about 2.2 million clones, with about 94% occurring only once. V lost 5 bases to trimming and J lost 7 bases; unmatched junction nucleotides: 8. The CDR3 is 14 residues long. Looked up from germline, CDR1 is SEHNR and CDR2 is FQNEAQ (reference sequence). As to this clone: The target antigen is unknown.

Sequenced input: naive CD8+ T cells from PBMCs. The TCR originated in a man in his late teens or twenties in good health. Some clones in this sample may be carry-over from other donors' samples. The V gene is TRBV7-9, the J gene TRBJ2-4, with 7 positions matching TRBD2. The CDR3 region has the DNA TGTGCCAGCAGCCCTCAGCGGGGAGGTAACATTCAGTACTTC. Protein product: CASSPQRGGNIQYF.